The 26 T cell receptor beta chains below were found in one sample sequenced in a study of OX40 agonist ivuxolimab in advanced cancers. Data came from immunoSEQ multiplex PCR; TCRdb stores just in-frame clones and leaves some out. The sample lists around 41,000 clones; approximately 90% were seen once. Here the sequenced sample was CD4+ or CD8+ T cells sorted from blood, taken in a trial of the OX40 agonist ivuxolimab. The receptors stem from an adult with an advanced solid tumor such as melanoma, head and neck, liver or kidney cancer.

CDR3: CASRGGTDPYGYTF. The CDR3 DNA sequence: TGTGCCAGCAGGGGAGGGACGGACCCCTATGGCTACACCTTC. The chain combines TRBV28 with TRBJ1-2, with D possibly TRBD1 on 5 matching bases. Trimming cost V 6 bases and J 4 bases, with 15 bases left between them. Per the germline V gene, CDR1 is MDHEN and CDR2 is SYDVKM. This CDR3 is built from 14 residues.

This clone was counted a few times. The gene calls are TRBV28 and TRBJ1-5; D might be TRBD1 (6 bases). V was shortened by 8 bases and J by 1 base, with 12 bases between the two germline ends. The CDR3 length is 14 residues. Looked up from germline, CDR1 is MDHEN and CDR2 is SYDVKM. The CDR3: CASRQAASNQPQHF. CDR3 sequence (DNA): TGTGCCAGCCGACAGGCGGCAAGCAATCAGCCCCAGCATTTT.

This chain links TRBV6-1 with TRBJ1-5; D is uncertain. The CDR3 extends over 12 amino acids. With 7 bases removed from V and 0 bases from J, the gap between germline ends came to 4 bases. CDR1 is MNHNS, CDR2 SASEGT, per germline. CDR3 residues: CASKVSNQPQHF. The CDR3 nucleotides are TGTGCCAGCAAAGTTAGCAATCAGCCCCAGCATTTT.

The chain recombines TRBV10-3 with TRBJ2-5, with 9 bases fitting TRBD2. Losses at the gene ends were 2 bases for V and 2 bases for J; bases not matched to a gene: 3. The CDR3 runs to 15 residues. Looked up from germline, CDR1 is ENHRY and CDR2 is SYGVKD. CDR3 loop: CAISERGLAQETQYF. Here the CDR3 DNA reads TGTGCCATCAGTGAGAGGGGACTAGCACAAGAGACCCAGTACTTC.

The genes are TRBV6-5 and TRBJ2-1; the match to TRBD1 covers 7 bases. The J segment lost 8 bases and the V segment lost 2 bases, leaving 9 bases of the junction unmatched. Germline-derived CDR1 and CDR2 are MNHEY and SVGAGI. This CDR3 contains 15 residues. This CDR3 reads CASSYRDSPRDEQFF. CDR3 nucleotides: TGTGCCAGCAGTTACCGGGACAGTCCTCGGGATGAGCAGTTCTTC.

In DNA form, the CDR3 reads TGTGCCAGCAGGCAGGGTGGTACGCAGTATTTT. It is translated as CASRQGGTQYF. V is TRBV6-1 and J is TRBJ2-3, with a weak D call TRBD1 (5 bases). This CDR3 contains 11 residues. Germline V gene data show CDR1 as MNHNS and CDR2 as SASEGT. The V gene lost 6 bases and the J gene lost 8 bases, with 9 bases spanning the gap.

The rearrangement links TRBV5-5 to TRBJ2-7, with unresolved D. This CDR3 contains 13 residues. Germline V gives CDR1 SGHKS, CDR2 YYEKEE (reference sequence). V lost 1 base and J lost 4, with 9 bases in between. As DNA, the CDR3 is TGTGCCAGCAGCTTGAATCCACATTACGAGCAGTACTTC. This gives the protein CASSLNPHYEQYF.

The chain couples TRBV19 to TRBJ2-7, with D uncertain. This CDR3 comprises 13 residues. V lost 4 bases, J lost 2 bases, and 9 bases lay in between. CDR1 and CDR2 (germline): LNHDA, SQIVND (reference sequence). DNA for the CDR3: TGTGCCAGTAGTAACCTAGGAACCTACGAGCAGTACTTC. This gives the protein CASSNLGTYEQYF.

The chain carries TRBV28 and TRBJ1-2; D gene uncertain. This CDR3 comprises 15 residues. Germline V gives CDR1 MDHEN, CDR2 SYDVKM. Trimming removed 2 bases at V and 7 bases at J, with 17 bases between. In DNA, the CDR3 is TGTGCCAGCAGTTTAATTGACGGGGAATCGGGTGGCTACACCTTC. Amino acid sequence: CASSLIDGESGGYTF.

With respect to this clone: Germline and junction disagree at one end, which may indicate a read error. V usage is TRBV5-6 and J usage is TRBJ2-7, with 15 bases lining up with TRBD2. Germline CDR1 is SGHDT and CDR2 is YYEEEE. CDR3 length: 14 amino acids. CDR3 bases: TGTGCCAGCAGCTTCGGGACTAGCGGGAGGCTGGGGAACTTC. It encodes CASSFGTSGRLGNF.

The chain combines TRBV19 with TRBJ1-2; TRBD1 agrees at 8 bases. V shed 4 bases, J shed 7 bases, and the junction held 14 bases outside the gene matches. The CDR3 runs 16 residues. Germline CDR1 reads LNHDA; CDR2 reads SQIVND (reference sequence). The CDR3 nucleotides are TGTGCCAGTAGTACGACAGGGGATGCGGAGTTGCGTGGCTACACCTTC. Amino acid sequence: CASSTTGDAELRGYTF.

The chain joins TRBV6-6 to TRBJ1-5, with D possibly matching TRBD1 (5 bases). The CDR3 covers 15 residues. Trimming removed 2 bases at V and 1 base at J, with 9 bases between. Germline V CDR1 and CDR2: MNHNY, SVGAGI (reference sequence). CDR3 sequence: CASSYPRDSNQPQHF. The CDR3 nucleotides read TGTGCCAGCAGTTACCCTCGGGACAGCAATCAGCCCCAGCATTTT.

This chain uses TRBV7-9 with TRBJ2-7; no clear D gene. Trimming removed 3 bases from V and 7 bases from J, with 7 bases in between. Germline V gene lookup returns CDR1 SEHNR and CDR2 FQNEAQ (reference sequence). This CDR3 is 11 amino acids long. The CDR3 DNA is TGTGCCAGCAGCTTCAGAGGAGAGCAGTACTTC. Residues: CASSFRGEQYF.

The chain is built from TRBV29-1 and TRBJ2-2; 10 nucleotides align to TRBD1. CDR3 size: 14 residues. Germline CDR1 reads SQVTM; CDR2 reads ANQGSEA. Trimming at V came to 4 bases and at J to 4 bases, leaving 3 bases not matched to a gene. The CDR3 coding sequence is TGCAGCGTTGCCGGGACAGGGGTCACCGGGGAGCTGTTTTTT. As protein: CSVAGTGVTGELFF.

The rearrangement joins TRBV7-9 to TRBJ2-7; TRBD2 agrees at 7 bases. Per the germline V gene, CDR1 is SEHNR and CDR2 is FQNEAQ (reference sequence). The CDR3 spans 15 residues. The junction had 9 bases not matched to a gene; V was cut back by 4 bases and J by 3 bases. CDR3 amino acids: CASSSGGLRLYEQYF. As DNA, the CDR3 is TGTGCCAGCAGCTCGGGGGGACTAAGACTCTACGAGCAGTACTTC.

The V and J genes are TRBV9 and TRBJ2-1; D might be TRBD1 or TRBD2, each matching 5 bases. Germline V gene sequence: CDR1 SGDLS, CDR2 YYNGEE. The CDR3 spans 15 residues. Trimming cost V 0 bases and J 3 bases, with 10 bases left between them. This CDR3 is CASSVAGAGYNEQFF. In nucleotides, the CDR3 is TGTGCCAGCAGCGTAGCTGGGGCGGGCTACAATGAGCAGTTCTTC.

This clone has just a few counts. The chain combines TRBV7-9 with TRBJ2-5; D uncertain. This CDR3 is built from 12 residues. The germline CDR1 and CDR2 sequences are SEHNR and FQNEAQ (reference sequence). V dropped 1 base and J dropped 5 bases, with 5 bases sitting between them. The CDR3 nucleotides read TGTGCCAGCAGCTTAGTTGTCGAGACCCAGTACTTC. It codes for CASSLVVETQYF.

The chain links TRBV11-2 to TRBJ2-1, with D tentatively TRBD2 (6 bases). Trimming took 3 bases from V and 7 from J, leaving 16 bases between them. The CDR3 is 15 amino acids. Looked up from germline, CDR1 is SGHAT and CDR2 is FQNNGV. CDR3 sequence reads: CASSLAGTPPNEQFF. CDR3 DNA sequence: TGTGCCAGCAGCTTGGCCGGGACTCCGCCTAATGAGCAGTTCTTC.

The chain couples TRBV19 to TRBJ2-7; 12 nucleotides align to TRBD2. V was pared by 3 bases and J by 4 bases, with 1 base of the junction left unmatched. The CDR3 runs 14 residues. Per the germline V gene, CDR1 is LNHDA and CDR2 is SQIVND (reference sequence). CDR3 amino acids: CASSIGTSGYEQYF. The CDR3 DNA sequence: TGTGCCAGTAGTATCGGGACTAGCGGGTACGAGCAGTACTTC.

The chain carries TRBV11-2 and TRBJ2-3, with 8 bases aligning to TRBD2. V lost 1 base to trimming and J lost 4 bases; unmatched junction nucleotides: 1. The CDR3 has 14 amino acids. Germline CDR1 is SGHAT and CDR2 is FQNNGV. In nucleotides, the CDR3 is TGTGCCAGCAGCTTAGCGGGAGGGGCAGATACGCAGTATTTT. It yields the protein CASSLAGGADTQYF.

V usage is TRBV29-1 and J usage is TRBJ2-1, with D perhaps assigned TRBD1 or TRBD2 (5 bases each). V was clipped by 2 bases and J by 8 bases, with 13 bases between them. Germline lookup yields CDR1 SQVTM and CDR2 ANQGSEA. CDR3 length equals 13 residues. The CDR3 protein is CSVERGPPYEQFF. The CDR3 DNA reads TGCAGCGTTGAAAGGGGACCACCCTATGAGCAGTTCTTC.

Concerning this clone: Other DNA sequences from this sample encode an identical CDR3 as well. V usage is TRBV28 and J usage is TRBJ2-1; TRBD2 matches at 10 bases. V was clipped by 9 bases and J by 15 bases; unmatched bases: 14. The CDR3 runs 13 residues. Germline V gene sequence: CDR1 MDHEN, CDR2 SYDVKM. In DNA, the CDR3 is TGTGCCAGTGGACTAGCGGACCAAGTCCGTCCGTTCTTC. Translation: CASGLADQVRPFF.

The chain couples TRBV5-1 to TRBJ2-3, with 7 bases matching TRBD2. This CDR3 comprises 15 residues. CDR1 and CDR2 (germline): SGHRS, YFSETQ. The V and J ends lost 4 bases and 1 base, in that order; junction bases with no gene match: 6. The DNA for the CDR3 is TGCGCCAGCAGCCAGAGCGGGACCGGCACAGATACGCAGTATTTT. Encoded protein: CASSQSGTGTDTQYF.

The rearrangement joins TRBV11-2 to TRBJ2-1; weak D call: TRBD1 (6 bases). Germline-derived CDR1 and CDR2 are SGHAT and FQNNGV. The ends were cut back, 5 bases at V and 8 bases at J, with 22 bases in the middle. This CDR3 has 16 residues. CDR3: CASSKRGGVDMDEQFF. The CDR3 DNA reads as TGTGCCAGCAGCAAACGAGGGGGAGTGGATATGGATGAGCAGTTCTTC.

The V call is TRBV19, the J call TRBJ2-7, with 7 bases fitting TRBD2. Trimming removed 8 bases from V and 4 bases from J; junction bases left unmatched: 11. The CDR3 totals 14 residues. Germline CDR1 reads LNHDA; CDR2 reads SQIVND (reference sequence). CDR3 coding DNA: TGTGCCAGTCCGGGGGGACCGGCTTGTTACGAGCAGTACTTC. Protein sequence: CASPGGPACYEQYF.

The CDR3 reads CASSLIPQETQYF. CDR3 DNA sequence: TGTGCCAGCAGTTTAATTCCCCAAGAGACCCAGTACTTC. The chain employs TRBV27 and TRBJ2-5; D is ambiguous. CDR1 is MNHEY, CDR2 SMNVEV, per germline (reference sequence). V was trimmed by 2 bases and J by 1 base, leaving 5 bases between them. The CDR3 is made up of 13 amino acids.